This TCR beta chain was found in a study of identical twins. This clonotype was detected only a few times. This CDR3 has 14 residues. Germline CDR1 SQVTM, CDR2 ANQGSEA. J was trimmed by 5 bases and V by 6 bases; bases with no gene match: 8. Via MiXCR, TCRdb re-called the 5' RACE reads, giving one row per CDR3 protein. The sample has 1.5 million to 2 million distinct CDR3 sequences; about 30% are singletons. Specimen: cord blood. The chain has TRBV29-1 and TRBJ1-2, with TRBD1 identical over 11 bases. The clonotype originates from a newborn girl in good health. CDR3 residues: CSVRGQGARYGYTF. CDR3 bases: TGCAGCGTCCGTGGACAGGGGGCTCGGTATGGCTACACCTTC.